This T cell receptor beta chain was retrieved from a study of glioma-infiltrating T cells after dendritic cell vaccination. About the study: Samples are from glioblastoma patients in Phase I and II dendritic cell vaccine trials.

Study outcomes and limitations: Few patients contributed both blood and tumor specimens.

Comments on this clone: Its antigen is undetermined.

The germline CDR1 and CDR2 sequences are SNHLY and FYNNEI. This CDR3 spans 18 amino acids. Trimming took 4 bases from V and 0 from J, leaving 16 bases between them. Input was roughly 2.2 ug genomic DNA, or all available if less. Sequenced by immunoSEQ multiplex PCR; TCRdb stores in-frame clones only, minus some. The repertoire holds about 95,000 clones, with 85% as singletons. The receptor was derived from a human donor with glioblastoma. The genes are TRBV2 and TRBJ2-6; D might be TRBD1 (6 bases). The sample consisted of blood, taken before dendritic cell vaccination. For the CDR3, the DNA is TGTGCCAGCAGTGTCGACAGGCCCCTCTCCTCTGGGGCCAACGTCCTGACTTTC. The encoded protein is CASSVDRPLSSGANVLTF.